This entry concerns a single T cell receptor (beta chain). This sample is part of a study of blood T cell repertoires in COVID-19. At the level of the study: From the United States, Italy and Spain came samples of acute and convalescent COVID-19. T cells, B-cell-depleted T cells, or PBMCs provided the cDNA or gDNA that served as material.

V lost 0 bases and J 0 bases, leaving 10 bases between the germline ends. Germline CDR1 is SGHRS and CDR2 is YFSETQ. The length of the CDR3 is 17 residues. In the source study's methods: Amplification of reference gene primers provided the estimated nucleated cell counts. The assay was immunoSEQ multiplex PCR, and TCRdb's table has in-frame clones only and misses some. The DNA gave D and trimming, while V, J and clone size come from that table. The sample holds about 100,000 clones, 91% seen once. The sequenced sample was peripheral blood. This receptor was obtained from a man between 18 and 29 years old with acute or convalescent COVID-19. V is TRBV5-1 and J is TRBJ1-6; D is possibly TRBD1 (5 bases). CDR3 DNA sequence: TGCGCCAGCAGCTTGGCCGGGGGGAGCTCCTATAATTCACCCCTCCACTTT. Translation gives CASSLAGGSSYNSPLHF.